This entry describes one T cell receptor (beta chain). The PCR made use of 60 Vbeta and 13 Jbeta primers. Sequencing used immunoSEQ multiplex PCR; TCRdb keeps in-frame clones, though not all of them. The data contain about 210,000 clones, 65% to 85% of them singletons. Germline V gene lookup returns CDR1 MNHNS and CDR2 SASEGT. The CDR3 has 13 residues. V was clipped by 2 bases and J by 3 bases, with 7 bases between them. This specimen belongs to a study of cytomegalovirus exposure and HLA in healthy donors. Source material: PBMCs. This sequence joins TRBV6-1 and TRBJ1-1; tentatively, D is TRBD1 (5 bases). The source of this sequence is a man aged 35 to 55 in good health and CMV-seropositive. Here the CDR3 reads CASSEWGDTEAFF. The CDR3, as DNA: TGTGCCAGCAGTGAATGGGGGGACACTGAAGCTTTCTTT.